What follows describes a single T cell receptor (beta chain). This clonotype was counted a few times. The antigen it recognizes is unknown. No base quality information exists; no much larger clone differs at one position. The donors were 40 or so Caucasian individuals from Russia, aged roughly 6 to 95 years, who were systemically healthy. About 9.8 milliliters of peripheral blood were drawn from each donor into EDTA-treated Vacutainer tubes. Ficoll-Paque density-gradient centrifugation was used to isolate PBMCs, with at least 6 million per sample. Total RNA was extracted from PBMCs with Trizol reagent, with at least 5 micrograms obtained per sample. Naive CD45RAhigh/CD27high T cell percentages were measured by flow cytometry on a PBMC aliquot from every donor. The source of the sample is a study of blood T cells in healthy people across ages (dated by TCRdb to the mid-2010s). Study-level background: In model experiments, roughly one uniquely barcoded TCR beta cDNA molecule per two T cells was captured by template switching. For two donors (one aged 18 to 30 and one aged 80 or older), the study analyzed two additional independent replicas of 1 million unique cDNA reads from the same blood draw. The donors were split into four age groups: young (average 16 years), middle-aged (39), aged (more than 60) and long-lived (approximately 89). Donors of different ages were randomly distributed across sequencing lanes to avoid experimental bias. Using deep sequencing normalized with unique cDNA molecular identifiers, the study measured how TCR beta repertoire diversity changes with age. Study-level results and caveats: Because the CMV infection status of the donors was unknown, age-related changes in expanded clonotypes may potentially have been confounded. The long-lived group showed more naive CD4+ T cells, fewer expanded clones and increased TCR diversity than the aged group, suggesting age selection. As age increased, observed TCR beta diversity per million T cells dropped in a roughly linear way, and a significant reduction was already evident by age roughly 40. Bulk unsorted PBMC profiling prevented conclusive comparison of naive and antigen-experienced compartments. Estimates of total diversity based on one million sequenced T cells were considered lower bounds and underestimates. A strong correlation was found between observed TCR beta diversity and the percentage of naive T cells measured by flow cytometry.

Library preparation was by 5' RACE. The second PCR ran for about 7 to 11 cycles and used a J-beta primer mix along with a sample-barcoded 5' primer. A template-switch 5' adaptor carrying 12 random nucleotides introduced a unique molecular identifier onto each TCR beta cDNA molecule. At least 2.5 million CDR3-containing paired-end reads were obtained from each sample. All of the RNA was converted into first-strand cDNA using the Mint cDNA synthesis kit, with a TRBC-specific oligonucleotide serving as the primer. All cDNA was treated with uracil-DNA glycosylase and then went through a first 18-cycle PCR with the universal primers M1SS and BC2_uni_R. Concerning the study's data processing: For normalization, 1 million high-quality reads, each with a distinct molecular identifier, were randomly selected from each sample. Instead of being binned into consensus sequences, reads with shared molecular identifiers were discarded. MiTCR, with a Q25 quality threshold and the strictest error-elimination algorithm, was used for CDR3 identification, clonotype clustering and error correction. A nonparametric unseen species model using Euler transformation provided a lower-bound estimate of total TCR beta diversity. TCRdb reprocessing: public reads trimmed at Q25 with fastp, clones called with MiXCR, in-frame beta chains kept. Each entry is one CDR3 protein sequence, shown with its most common DNA and genes. These V and J calls originate from TCRdb's pipeline instead of the authors' own analysis. Here the sample has roughly 1.9 million distinct CDR3 sequences; more than 35% occur a single time. 23% of the sample is held by the ten biggest clonotypes.

From a lookup of the germline V gene, CDR1 and CDR2 are ENHRY and SYGVKD. Including the terminal cysteine and phenylalanine, the CDR3 comprises 15 residues. CDR3 DNA is the only sequence kept; it has 45 bases, read in frame from the first base. Trimming takes 5 bases off V and 6 bases off J; junction bases not matched to a gene: 9. Material for sequencing was blood. The receptor's source is a human donor in good health. The receptor chain draws on TRBV10-3 and TRBJ2-3; the central 9 bases match TRBD2. The DNA sequence is as follows: TGTGCCATCAGTCCTAGCGGGGACTCCTCGGATACGCAGTATTTT. Its protein reads: CAISPSGDSSDTQYF.